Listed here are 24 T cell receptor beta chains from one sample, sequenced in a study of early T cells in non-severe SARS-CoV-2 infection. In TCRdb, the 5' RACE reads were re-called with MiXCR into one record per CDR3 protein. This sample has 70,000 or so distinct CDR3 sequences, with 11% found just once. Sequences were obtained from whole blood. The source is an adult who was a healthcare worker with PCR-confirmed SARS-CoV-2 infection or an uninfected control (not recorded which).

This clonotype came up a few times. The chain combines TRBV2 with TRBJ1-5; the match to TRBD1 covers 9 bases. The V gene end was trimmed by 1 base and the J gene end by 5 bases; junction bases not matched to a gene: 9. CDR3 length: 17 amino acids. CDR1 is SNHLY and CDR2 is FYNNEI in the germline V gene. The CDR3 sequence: CASSEGDRDRDHQPQHF. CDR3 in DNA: TGTGCCAGCAGTGAAGGGGACCGGGACAGGGACCATCAGCCCCAGCATTTT.

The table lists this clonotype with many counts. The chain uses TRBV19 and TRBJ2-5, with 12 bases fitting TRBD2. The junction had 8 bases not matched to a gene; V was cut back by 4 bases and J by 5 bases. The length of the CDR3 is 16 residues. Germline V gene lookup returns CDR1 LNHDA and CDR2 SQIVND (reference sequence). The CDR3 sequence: CASSTVLLAGGETQYF. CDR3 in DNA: TGTGCCAGTAGTACGGTCCTCCTAGCGGGAGGGGAGACCCAGTACTTC.

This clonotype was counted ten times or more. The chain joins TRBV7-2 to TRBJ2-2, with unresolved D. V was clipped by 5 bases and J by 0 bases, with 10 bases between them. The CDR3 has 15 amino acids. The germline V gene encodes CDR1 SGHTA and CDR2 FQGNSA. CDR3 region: CASSPQLTNTGELFF. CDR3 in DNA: TGTGCCAGCAGCCCGCAGTTAACGAACACCGGGGAGCTGTTTTTT. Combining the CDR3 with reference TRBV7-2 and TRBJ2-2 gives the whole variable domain GAGVSQSPSNKVTEKGKDVELRCDPISGHTALYWYRQSLGQGLEFLIYFQGNSAPDKSGLPSDRFSAERTGGSVSTLTIQRTQQEDSAVYLCASSPQLTNTGELFFGEGSRLTVL.

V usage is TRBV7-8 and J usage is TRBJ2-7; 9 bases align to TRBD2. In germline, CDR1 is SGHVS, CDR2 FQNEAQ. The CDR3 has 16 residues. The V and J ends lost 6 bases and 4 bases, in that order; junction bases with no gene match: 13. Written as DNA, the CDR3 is TGTGCCAGCAGACCACAACGCGCGGGAGGGCGTTACGAGCAGTACTTC. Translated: CASRPQRAGGRYEQYF.

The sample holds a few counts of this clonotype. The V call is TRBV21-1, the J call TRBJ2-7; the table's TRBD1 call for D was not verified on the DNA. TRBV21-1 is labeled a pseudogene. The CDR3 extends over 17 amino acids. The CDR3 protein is CASSKRDRAGPKYEQYF. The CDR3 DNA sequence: TGTGCCAGCAGCAAACGGGACAGGGCAGGGCCAAAGTACGAGCAGTACTTC.

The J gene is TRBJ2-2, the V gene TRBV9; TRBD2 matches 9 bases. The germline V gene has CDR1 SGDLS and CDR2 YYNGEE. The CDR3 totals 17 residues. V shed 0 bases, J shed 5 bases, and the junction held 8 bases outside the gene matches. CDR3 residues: CASSVVPAGGATGELFF. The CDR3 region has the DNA TGTGCCAGCAGCGTAGTCCCTGCGGGAGGGGCGACCGGGGAGCTGTTTTTT.

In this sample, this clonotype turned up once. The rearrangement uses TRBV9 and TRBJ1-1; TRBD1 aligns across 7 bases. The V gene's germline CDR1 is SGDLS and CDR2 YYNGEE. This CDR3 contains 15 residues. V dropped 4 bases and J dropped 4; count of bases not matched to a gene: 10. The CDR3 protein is CASSPRSGQLTEAFF. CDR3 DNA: TGTGCCAGCAGCCCCCGTTCGGGACAGCTCACTGAAGCTTTCTTT.

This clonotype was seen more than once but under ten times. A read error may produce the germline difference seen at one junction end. For the CDR3, the DNA is TGTGCCAGCAGTTTCCCCGTAGGGGACCCCAAAAACAATCAGTACTTC. It is translated as CASSFPVGDPKNNQYF. The chain couples TRBV28 to TRBJ2-4, with D perhaps given as TRBD1 or TRBD2 (5 bases each). Germline CDR1 and CDR2: MDHEN and SYDVKM. The CDR3 length is 16 residues.

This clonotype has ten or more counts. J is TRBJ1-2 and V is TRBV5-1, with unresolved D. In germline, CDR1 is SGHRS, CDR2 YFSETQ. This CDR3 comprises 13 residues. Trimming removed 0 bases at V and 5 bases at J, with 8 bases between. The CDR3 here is CASSLGPEYGYTF. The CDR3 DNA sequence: TGCGCCAGCAGCTTGGGCCCGGAATATGGCTACACCTTC.

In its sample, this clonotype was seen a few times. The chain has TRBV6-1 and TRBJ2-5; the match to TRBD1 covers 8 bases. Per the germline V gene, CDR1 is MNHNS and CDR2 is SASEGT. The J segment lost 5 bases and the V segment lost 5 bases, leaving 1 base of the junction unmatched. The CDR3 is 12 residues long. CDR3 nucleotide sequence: TGTGCCAGCAGTAGGGACAGGGAGACCCAGTACTTC. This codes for CASSRDRETQYF.

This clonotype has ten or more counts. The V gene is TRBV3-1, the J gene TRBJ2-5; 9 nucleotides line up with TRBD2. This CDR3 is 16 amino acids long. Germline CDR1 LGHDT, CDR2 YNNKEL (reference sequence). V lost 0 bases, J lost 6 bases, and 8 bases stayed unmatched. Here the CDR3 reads CASSQEIAGGGKTQYF. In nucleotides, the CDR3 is TGTGCCAGCAGCCAAGAGATCGCGGGAGGGGGAAAGACCCAGTACTTC.

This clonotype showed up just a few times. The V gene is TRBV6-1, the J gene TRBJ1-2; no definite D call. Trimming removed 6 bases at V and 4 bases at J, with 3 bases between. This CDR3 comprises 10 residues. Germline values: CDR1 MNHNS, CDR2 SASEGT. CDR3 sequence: CASRGYGYTF. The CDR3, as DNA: TGTGCCAGCAGGGGCTATGGCTACACCTTC.

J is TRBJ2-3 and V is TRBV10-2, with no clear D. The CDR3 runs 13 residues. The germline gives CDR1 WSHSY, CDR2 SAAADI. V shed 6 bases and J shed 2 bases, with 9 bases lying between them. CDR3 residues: CASRGSATDTQYF. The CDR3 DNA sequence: TGCGCCAGCAGGGGCTCGGCCACAGATACGCAGTATTTT.

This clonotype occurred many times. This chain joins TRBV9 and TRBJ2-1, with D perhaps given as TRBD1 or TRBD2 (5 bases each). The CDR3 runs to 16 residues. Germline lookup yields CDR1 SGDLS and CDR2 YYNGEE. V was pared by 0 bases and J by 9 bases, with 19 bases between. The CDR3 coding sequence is TGTGCCAGCAGCGTAGGAGACAGCCCTAGCTTAAGTGAGCAGTTCTTC. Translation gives CASSVGDSPSLSEQFF.

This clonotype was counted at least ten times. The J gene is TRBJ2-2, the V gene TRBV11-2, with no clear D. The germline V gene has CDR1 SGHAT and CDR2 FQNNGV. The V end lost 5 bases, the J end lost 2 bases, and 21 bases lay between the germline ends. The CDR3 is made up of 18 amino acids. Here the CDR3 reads CASSLASRRRSNTGELFF. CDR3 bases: TGTGCCAGCAGCCTTGCCTCCCGAAGAAGGTCCAACACCGGGGAGCTGTTTTTT.

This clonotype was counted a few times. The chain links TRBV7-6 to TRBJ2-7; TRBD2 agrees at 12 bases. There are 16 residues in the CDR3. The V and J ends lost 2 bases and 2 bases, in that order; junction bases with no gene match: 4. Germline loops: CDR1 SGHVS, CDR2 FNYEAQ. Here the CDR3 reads CASSLRPSGRAYEQYF. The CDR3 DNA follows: TGTGCCAGCAGCTTACGACCTAGCGGGAGGGCCTACGAGCAGTACTTC.

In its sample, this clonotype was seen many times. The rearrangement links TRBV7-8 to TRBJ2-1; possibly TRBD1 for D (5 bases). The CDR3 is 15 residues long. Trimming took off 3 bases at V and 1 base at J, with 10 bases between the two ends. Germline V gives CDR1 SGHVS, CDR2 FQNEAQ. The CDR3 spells CASSFPRGSYNEQFF. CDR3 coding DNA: TGTGCCAGCAGCTTCCCTAGGGGATCCTACAATGAGCAGTTCTTC.

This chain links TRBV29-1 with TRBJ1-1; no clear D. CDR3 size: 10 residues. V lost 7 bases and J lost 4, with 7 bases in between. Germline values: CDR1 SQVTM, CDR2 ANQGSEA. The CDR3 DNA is TGCAGCGGTCGGAGCACTGAAGCTTTCTTT. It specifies CSGRSTEAFF. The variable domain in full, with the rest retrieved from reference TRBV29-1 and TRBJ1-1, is SAVISQKPSRDICQRGTSLTIQCQVDSQVTMMFWYRQQPGQSLTLIATANQGSEATYESGFVIDKFPISRPNLTFSTLTVSNMSPEDSSIYLCSGRSTEAFFGQGTRLTVV.

Here the CDR3 DNA reads TGTGCCAGCCACCGTATCAGCTCTGGGGCCAACGTCCTGACTTTC. The encoded protein is CASHRISSGANVLTF. This rearrangement joins TRBV6-6 to TRBJ2-6; D is uncertain. Germline CDR1 is MNHNY and CDR2 is SVGAGI (reference sequence). This CDR3 is 15 amino acids long. V was cut by 8 bases and J by 0 bases, with 11 bases left in between.

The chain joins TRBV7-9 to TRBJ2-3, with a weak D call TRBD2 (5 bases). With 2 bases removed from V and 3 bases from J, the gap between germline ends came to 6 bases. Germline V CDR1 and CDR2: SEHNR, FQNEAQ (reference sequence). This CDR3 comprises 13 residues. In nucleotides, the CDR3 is TGTGCCAGCAGCTTACCGGGGACAGATACGCAGTATTTT. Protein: CASSLPGTDTQYF.

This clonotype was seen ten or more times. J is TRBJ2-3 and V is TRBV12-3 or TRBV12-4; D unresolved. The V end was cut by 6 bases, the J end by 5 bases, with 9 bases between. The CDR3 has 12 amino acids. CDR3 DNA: TGTGCCAGCAGAAAGGCCCAAGATACGCAGTATTTT. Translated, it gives CASRKAQDTQYF.

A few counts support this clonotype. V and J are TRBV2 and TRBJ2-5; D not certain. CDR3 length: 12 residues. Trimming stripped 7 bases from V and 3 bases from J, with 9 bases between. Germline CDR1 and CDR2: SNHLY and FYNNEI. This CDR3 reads CASNRAEETQYF. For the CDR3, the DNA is TGTGCCAGCAACCGCGCGGAAGAGACCCAGTACTTC.

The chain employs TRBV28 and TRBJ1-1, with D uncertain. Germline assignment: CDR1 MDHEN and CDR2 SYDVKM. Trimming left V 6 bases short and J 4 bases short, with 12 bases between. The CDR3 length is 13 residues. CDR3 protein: CASRPLTVTEAFF. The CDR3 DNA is TGTGCCAGCAGACCGCTAACCGTCACTGAAGCTTTCTTT.

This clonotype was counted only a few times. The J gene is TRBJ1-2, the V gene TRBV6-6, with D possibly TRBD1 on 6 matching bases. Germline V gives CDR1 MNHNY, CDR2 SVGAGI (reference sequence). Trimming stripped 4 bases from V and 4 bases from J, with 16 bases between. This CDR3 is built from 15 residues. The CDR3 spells CASSSSQGSVYGYTF. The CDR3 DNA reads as TGTGCCAGCAGTTCCTCACAGGGATCCGTCTATGGCTACACCTTC.